One T cell receptor (beta chain) is described in this entry. Antigen specificity is unknown. The data stem from a study of identifying expanded T cells in peripheral blood. The study's findings and limits: Technical replicates showed roughly 1.2 changed clones; around two weeks roughly 16; four weeks 19. Clone count variance between roughly 2-week samples rose with total template count.

Collection occurred without any documented infections or immune events in donors. Trimming cost V 7 bases and J 3 bases; bases outside gene matches: 6. This CDR3 is 15 amino acids long. Germline CDR1 is MNHEY and CDR2 is SMNVEV (reference sequence). Method: immunoSEQ multiplex PCR; TCRdb's copy keeps in-frame clones and lacks some. The sample shows some 130,000 clones, 65% to 90% of them seen only once. This chain links TRBV27 with TRBJ1-1, with 12 positions matching TRBD1. The specimen sequenced was blood. The clonotype comes from a person aged 18 to 70 in good health. CDR3 region: CASKGQGAQDTEAFF. As DNA, the CDR3 is TGTGCCAGCAAGGGACAGGGGGCCCAAGACACTGAAGCTTTCTTT.